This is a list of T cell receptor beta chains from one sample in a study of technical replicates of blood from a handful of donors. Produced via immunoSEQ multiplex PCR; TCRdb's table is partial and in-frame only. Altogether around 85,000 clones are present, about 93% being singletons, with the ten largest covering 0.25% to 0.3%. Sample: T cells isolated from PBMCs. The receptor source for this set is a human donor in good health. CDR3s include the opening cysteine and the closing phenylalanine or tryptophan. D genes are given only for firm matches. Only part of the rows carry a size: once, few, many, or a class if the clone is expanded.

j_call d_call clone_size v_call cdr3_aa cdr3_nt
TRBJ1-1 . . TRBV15 CATSRDGAISEAFF TGTGCCACCAGCAGAGATGGGGCCATCTCTGAAGCTTTCTTT
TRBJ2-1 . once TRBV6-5 CASSYGLRGEQFF TGTGCCAGCAGTTACGGCCTTCGGGGTGAGCAGTTCTTC
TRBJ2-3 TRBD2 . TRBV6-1 CASRPGGPNTQYF TGTGCCAGCCGCCCGGGAGGGCCAAATACGCAGTATTTT
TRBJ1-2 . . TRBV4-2 CASSQVDASNYGYTF TGTGCCAGCAGCCAAGTCGATGCGAGTAACTATGGCTACACCTTC
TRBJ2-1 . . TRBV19 CASSIERTWGNEQFF TGTGCCAGTAGTATAGAACGGACTTGGGGCAATGAGCAGTTCTTC
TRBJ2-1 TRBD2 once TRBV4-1 CASSQGLLSGGSYNEQFF TGCGCCAGCAGCCAAGGCCTTCTTAGCGGGGGGTCCTACAATGAGCAGTTCTTC
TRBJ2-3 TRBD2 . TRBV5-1 CASSLPSGYTDTQYF TGCGCCAGCAGCTTGCCTAGCGGGTACACAGATACGCAGTATTTT
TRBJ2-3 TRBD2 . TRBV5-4 CASSLGLAGADTQYF TGTGCCAGCAGCTTAGGACTAGCGGGGGCAGATACGCAGTATTTT
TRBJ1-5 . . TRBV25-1 CASSLGNHQPQHF TGTGCCAGCAGTCTTGGCAACCATCAGCCCCAGCATTTT
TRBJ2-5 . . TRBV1 CTSSQYRVLEETQYF TGCACCAGCAGCCAGTACAGGGTTCTCGAAGAGACCCAGTACTTC
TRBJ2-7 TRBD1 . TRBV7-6 CASSPQGAISYEQYF TGTGCCAGCAGCCCCCAGGGGGCTATTAGCTACGAGCAGTACTTC
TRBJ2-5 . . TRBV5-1 CASSLWGGRETQYF TGCGCCAGCAGCTTGTGGGGGGGGCGAGAGACCCAGTACTTC
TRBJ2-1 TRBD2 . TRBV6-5 CASSPGTRGYNEQFF TGTGCCAGCAGCCCAGGGACTAGGGGATACAATGAGCAGTTCTTC
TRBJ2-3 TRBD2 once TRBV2 CASSEEGRGYF TGTGCCAGCAGTGAAGAGGGGAGGGGGTATTTT
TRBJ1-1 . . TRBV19 CASSIGGRNTEAFF TGTGCCAGTAGTATTGGAGGCAGGAACACTGAAGCTTTCTTT
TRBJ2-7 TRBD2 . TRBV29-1 CSVGRLAGYEQYF TGCAGCGTGGGGAGGCTAGCGGGTTACGAGCAGTACTTC
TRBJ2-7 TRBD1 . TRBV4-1 CASSRGQSYEQYF TGCGCCAGCAGCCGGGGACAGTCCTACGAGCAGTACTTC
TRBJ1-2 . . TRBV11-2 CASSLDLYGYTF TGTGCCAGCAGCTTAGACCTCTATGGCTACACCTTC
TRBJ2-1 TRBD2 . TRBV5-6 CASSLLRGGLNEQFF TGTGCCAGCAGCTTGTTGCGGGGGGGCTTAAATGAGCAGTTCTTC
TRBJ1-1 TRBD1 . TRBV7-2 CASSLRTGGTEAFF TGTGCCAGCAGCTTAAGGACAGGGGGCACTGAAGCTTTCTTT
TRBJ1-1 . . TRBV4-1 CASSLYREAFF TGCGCCAGCAGCCTATACCGGGAGGCTTTCTTT
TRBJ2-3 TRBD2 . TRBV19 CASSSVAGVGADTQYF TGTGCCAGTAGTAGCGTAGCGGGAGTTGGGGCAGATACGCAGTATTTT
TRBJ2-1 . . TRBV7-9 CASTKVGEQFF TGTGCCAGCACCAAAGTCGGTGAGCAGTTCTTC
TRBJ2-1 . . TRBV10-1 CASSVTGPNEQFF TGCGCCAGCAGTGTCACCGGTCCAAATGAGCAGTTCTTC
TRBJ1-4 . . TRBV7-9 CASSLAVRHREGEKLFF TGTGCCAGCAGCTTAGCGGTTAGGCACAGGGAGGGTGAAAAACTGTTTTTT
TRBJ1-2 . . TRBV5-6 CASSPPQGGYGYTF TGTGCCAGCAGCCCGCCTCAGGGTGGCTATGGCTACACCTTC
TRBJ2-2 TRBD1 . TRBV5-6 CASSFSLWRWDRGTGELFF TGTGCCAGCAGCTTTAGTCTCTGGAGATGGGACAGGGGCACCGGGGAGCTGTTTTTT
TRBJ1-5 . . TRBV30 CACSTGLLPDQPQHF TGTGCCTGCTCAACAGGGTTGCTACCGGATCAGCCCCAGCATTTT
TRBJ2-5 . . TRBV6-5 CASSRNTGYQETQYF TGTGCCAGCAGTCGCAATACAGGATACCAAGAGACCCAGTACTTC
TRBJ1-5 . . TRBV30 CAWSVQGHQPQHF TGTGCCTGGAGTGTACAGGGTCATCAGCCCCAGCATTTT
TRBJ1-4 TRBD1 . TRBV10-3 CAISRGTVANEKLFF TGTGCCATCAGTCGAGGGACAGTTGCCAACGAAAAACTGTTTTTT
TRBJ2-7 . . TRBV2 CASKQSSYEQYF TGTGCCAGCAAACAGAGCTCCTACGAGCAGTACTTC
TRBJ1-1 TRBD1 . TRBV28 CASSLWGQGASTEAFF TGTGCCAGCAGTTTATGGGGACAGGGGGCGAGCACTGAAGCTTTCTTT
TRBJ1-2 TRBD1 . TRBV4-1 CASSQGLQGANYGYTF TGCGCCAGCAGCCAAGGGTTACAGGGGGCTAACTATGGCTACACCTTC
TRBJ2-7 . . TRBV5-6 CASSLSGPYEQYF TGTGCCAGCAGCTTGTCTGGCCCCTACGAGCAGTACTTC
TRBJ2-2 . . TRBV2 CASSSGGELFF TGTGCCAGCAGCTCGGGCGGGGAGCTGTTTTTT
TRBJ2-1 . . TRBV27 CASSLYKFGMGGNEQFF TGTGCCAGCAGTTTATATAAGTTCGGGATGGGCGGAAATGAGCAGTTCTTC
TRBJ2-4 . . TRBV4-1 CASSQGRGRGLAKNIQYF TGCGCCAGCAGCCAAGGGAGGGGGAGGGGACTAGCCAAAAACATTCAGTACTTC
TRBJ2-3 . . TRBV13 CASSLGLAGYTDTQYF TGTGCCAGCAGCTTAGGACTAGCTGGCTACACAGATACGCAGTATTTT
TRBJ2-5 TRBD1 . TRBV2 CASSAQGAETQYF TGTGCCAGCAGTGCACAGGGGGCGGAGACCCAGTACTTC
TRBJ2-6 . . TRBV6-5 CASSYSGAGANVLTF TGTGCCAGCAGTTACTCCGGGGCTGGGGCCAACGTCCTGACTTTC
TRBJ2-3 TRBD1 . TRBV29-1 CSVRTGQVETDTQYF TGCAGCGTCCGAACGGGACAGGTGGAGACAGATACGCAGTATTTT
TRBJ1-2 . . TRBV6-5 CASSYVPGEENYGYTF TGTGCCAGCAGTTACGTACCAGGGGAAGAAAACTATGGCTACACCTTC
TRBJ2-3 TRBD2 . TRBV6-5 CASSYASGGGTDTQYF TGTGCCAGCAGTTACGCCAGCGGGGGGGGCACAGATACGCAGTATTTT
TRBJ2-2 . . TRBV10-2 CASRGGAGTGELFF TGCGCCAGCAGGGGGGGGGCGGGCACCGGGGAGCTGTTTTTT
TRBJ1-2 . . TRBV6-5 CASSYASQGYGYTF TGTGCCAGCAGTTACGCCTCACAGGGCTATGGCTACACCTTC
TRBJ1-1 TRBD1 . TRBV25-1 CASSDRQGSTEAFF TGTGCCAGCAGTGATCGACAGGGAAGCACTGAAGCTTTCTTT
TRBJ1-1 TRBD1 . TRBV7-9 CASSSQGGTEAFF TGTGCCAGCAGCTCACAGGGGGGCACTGAAGCTTTCTTT